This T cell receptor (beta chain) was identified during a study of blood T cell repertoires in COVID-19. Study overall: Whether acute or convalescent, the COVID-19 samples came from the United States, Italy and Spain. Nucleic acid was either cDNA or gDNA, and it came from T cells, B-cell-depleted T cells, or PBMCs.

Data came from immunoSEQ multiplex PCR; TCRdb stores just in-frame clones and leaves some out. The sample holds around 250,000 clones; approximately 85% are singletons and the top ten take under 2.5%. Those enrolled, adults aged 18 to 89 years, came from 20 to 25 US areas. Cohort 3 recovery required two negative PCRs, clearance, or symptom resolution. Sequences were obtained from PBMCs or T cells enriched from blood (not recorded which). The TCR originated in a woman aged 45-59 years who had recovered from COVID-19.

CDR3 sequence: CASSLQPSGRHGYTF. DNA of the CDR3: TGTGCCAGCAGTTTGCAACCCTCAGGCCGGCATGGCTACACCTTC. The chain combines TRBV28 with TRBJ1-2; D gene ambiguous. V shed 3 bases and J shed 6 bases, with 17 bases lying between them. Germline assignment: CDR1 MDHEN and CDR2 SYDVKM. The CDR3 consists of 15 residues.